This T cell receptor beta chain was captured in a study of spatial heterogeneity in lung cancer. As for time point: sample taken at primary tumor resection. From tumor, nontumor lung or frozen PBMC, whole RNA was taken unsorted for sequencing. At least ten counts were recorded for this clonotype. For a library built for alpha chains, this beta chain is a stray read; little rests on its size. Trimming took off 4 bases at V and 8 bases at J, with 9 bases between the two ends. Looked up from germline, CDR1 is SEHNR and CDR2 is FQNEAQ (reference sequence). This CDR3 spans 13 amino acids. TCRdb itself ran the 5' RACE reads through MiXCR, one entry per CDR3 protein. The sample has fewer than 15,000 distinct CDR3 sequences, approximately 4.8% seen once.

This specimen was lung tumor tissue, taken at surgery. This TCR was recovered from a human donor with early-stage non-small cell lung cancer. The gene calls are TRBV7-9 and TRBJ1-6; tentative D call: TRBD1 (5 bases). The CDR3 reads CASSSMGDSPLHF. The DNA for the CDR3 is TGTGCCAGCAGCTCGATGGGGGATTCACCCCTCCACTTT. Based on the CDR3 plus reference TRBV7-9 and TRBJ1-6, the full variable domain is DTGVSQNPRHKITKRGQNVTFRCDPISEHNRLYWYRQTLGQGPEFLTYFQNEAQLEKSRLLSDRFSAERPKGSFSTLEIQRTEQGDSAMYLCASSSMGDSPLHFGNGTRLTVT.